Below are 14 T cell receptor beta chains sequenced from a single sample in a study of tumor-infiltrating lymphocytes in primary liver carcinoma. Researchers drew blood RNA from unsorted whole blood and extracted germline DNA as well. Using a constant-region primer together with ProtoScript II reverse transcriptase, TCR beta cDNA was made from approximately 0.55 ug of total RNA. What produced the TCR beta libraries was three nested multiplex PCR rounds using slightly modified ARM-PCR. TRBV1-TRBV30 forward and Cbeta reverse primers drove the first two roughly 10-cycle rounds. TCRdb re-called the multiplex PCR reads through MiXCR, storing one row per CDR3 protein. The sample has fewer than 350,000 distinct CDR3 sequences; 60% to 80% are singletons. The sample taken for sequencing was peripheral blood. The source of these receptors is a man in his forties with primary liver carcinoma and hepatitis B virus infection.

The chain uses TRBV13 and TRBJ2-1, with TRBD2 matching 9 bases. The J call is doubtful: the DNA matches TRBJ2-7 better. CDR3 length: 15 amino acids. From germline, CDR1 is PRHDT and CDR2 FYEKMQ (reference sequence). CDR3 nucleotides: TGTGCCAGCAGCCCCCCTAGCGGGATGGGATATGAGCAGTACTTC. This encodes CASSPPSGMGYEQYF.

This clonotype has a count of ten or more. This chain connects TRBV29-1 to TRBJ2-7; D perhaps matches TRBD2 (6 bases). V lost 8 bases, J lost 0 bases, and 20 bases lay in between. The CDR3 loop spans 15 amino acids. Per germline, CDR1 SQVTM and CDR2 ANQGSEA. The CDR3 region is CSTLTSFGDSYEQYF. The CDR3 coding sequence is TGCAGCACATTGACTAGTTTTGGGGACTCCTACGAGCAGTACTTC.

As to this clonotype: It may be a read error: a sequence one base away is much more abundant. This chain joins TRBV4-1 and TRBJ1-2; D unclear. Germline V gene lookup returns CDR1 MGHRA and CDR2 YSYEKL. The CDR3 length is 14 residues. DNA of the CDR3: TGCGCCAGCAGCACGAACGGGGTCAACTATGACTACACCTTC. This encodes CASSTNGVNYDYTF.

This clonotype was recorded many times. The chain uses TRBV11-2 and TRBJ2-5, with 10 bases lining up with TRBD1. Looked up from germline, CDR1 is SGHAT and CDR2 is FQNNGV. Unmatched junction bases numbered 0, after V lost 3 bases and J lost 2 bases. The CDR3 totals 14 residues. The CDR3 DNA reads TGTGCCAGCAGCTTGGGACAGGGGCAAGAGACCCAGTACTTC. Its protein product is CASSLGQGQETQYF.

This clonotype was picked up many times. V gene TRBV6-2 or TRBV6-3 combines with J gene TRBJ2-1; TRBD2 matches 13 bases. The CDR3 loop spans 16 amino acids. The V segment lost 2 bases and the J segment 6 bases; nucleotides outside the gene matches: 4. The germline V gene has CDR1 MNHEY and CDR2 SVGEGT. The CDR3 region is CASSYPGLAGSNEQFF. DNA of the CDR3: TGTGCCAGCAGTTACCCGGGACTAGCGGGATCCAATGAGCAGTTCTTC.

This clonotype was counted at least ten times. The genes are TRBV12-3 or TRBV12-4 and TRBJ1-2, with 7 bases lining up with TRBD1. V shed 6 bases, J shed 6 bases, and the junction held 10 bases outside the gene matches. The CDR3 is 14 amino acids. CDR3: CASRPTGEFHGYTF. CDR3 DNA sequence: TGTGCCAGCAGACCTACAGGGGAATTCCATGGCTACACCTTC.

This clonotype was detected ten times or more. This chain joins TRBV29-1 and TRBJ1-2; no firm D call. V was trimmed by 4 bases and J by 8 bases, leaving 11 bases between them. The CDR3 is made up of 11 amino acids. The germline CDR1 and CDR2 sequences are SQVTM and ANQGSEA. The CDR3 region has the DNA TGCAGCGTTGGGGCGGTGTACGGCTACACCTTC. This codes for CSVGAVYGYTF.

This CDR3 is CSVEGGLAGGLYDGQFF. The CDR3 DNA reads TGCAGCGTTGAAGGCGGACTAGCGGGAGGGCTCTACGATGGGCAGTTCTTC. V and J are TRBV29-1 and TRBJ2-1; 15 bases line up with TRBD2. Per germline, CDR1 SQVTM and CDR2 ANQGSEA. The CDR3 runs to 17 residues. Unmatched junction bases numbered 13, after V lost 1 base and J lost 12 bases.

Of note for this clonotype: This could be a read error, since a much larger clone is one nucleotide away. This chain connects TRBV6-2 or TRBV6-3 to TRBJ2-7; possibly TRBD1 for D (6 bases). The V gene lost 10 bases and the J gene lost 6 bases, with 28 bases spanning the gap. CDR1 is MNHEY and CDR2 is SVGEGT in the germline V gene. This CDR3 region has 16 residues. CDR3 sequence (DNA): TGTGCCACCCTTCGACCCAGGGGCCCAGGGGCCCTCGAGCAGTACTTC. Amino acids: CATLRPRGPGALEQYF.

This clonotype occurred many times. This chain connects TRBV29-1 to TRBJ2-3; 10 positions agree with TRBD1. V trimming: 6 bases; J trimming: 5 bases; junction bases outside the gene matches: 5. The CDR3 totals 13 residues. Germline CDR1 and CDR2: SQVTM and ANQGSEA. The CDR3 DNA is TGCAGCGTCCGAGGACAGGGGGTAGATACGCAGTATTTT. It translates to CSVRGQGVDTQYF.

About this clonotype itself: The conserved final phenylalanine or tryptophan is absent from the CDR3, which likely points to a read error. The CDR3: CAWKGDRFYGYTL. Here the CDR3 DNA reads TGTGCCTGGAAGGGGGACAGATTCTATGGCTACACCCTC. The gene calls are TRBV30 and TRBJ1-2; 7 bases align to TRBD1. The length of the CDR3 is 13 residues. CDR1 GTSNPN and CDR2 SVGIG come from the germline V gene (reference sequence). V was pared by 4 bases and J by 4 bases, with 6 bases of the junction left unmatched.

As to this clonotype: Being one base from a much bigger clone, this may be a read error. This chain joins TRBV6-2 or TRBV6-3 and TRBJ1-2, with D tentatively TRBD1 (5 bases). Trimming removed 6 bases at V and 10 bases at J, with 9 bases between. Germline CDR1 reads MNHEY; CDR2 reads SVGEGT. This CDR3 contains 10 residues. The CDR3 is CASRDTVYTF. CDR3 DNA sequence: TGTGCCAGCAGGGACACTGTCTACACCTTC.

Comment on this clonotype: One end of the junction fails to match germline, which may point to a read error. The gene calls are TRBV14 and TRBJ2-7; TRBD2 aligns across 14 bases. Germline V CDR1 and CDR2: SGHDN, FVKESK. The CDR3 has 16 amino acids. The CDR3 here is CSSSRRLAGGPKEQYF. For the CDR3, the DNA is TGTTCCAGTAGCCGCCGACTAGCGGGAGGGCCGAAGGAGCAGTACTTC.

Points on this clonotype: The CDR3 end shows no conserved phenylalanine or tryptophan, and so a read error is likely. The J gene is TRBJ1-2, the V gene TRBV28, with D hard to call. Germline V gene lookup returns CDR1 MDHEN and CDR2 SYDVKM. Deletions cut 7 bases from V and 1 base from J, with 10 bases between. CDR3 size: 13 residues. For the CDR3, the DNA is TGTGCCAGCACAAACTATTTTAACTATGGCTACACCCTC. Translated, it gives CASTNYFNYGYTL.